A selection of T cell receptor beta chains follows, all from one sample in a study of blood T cell repertoires in COVID-19. Sequenced by immunoSEQ multiplex PCR; TCRdb stores in-frame clones only, minus some. The sample gives around 450,000 clones, 75% to 90% of which show up once; around 0.64% is in the top ten. Material for sequencing was PBMCs or T cells enriched from blood (not recorded which). The receptor source for this set is a woman younger than 35 who had recovered from COVID-19. The CDR3 runs from the conserved cysteine through the conserved F or W. D genes are given only for firm matches. Clone size is stated in some rows and not others, as once, few, many or a class when expanded.

clone_size: -
v_call: TRBV2
d_call: TRBD1
j_call: TRBJ1-1
cdr3_nt: TGTGCCAGCAGTCCGGGACAGGTGGGGAACACTGAAGCTTTCTTT
cdr3_aa: CASSPGQVGNTEAFF

clone_size: -
v_call: TRBV3-1/TRBV3-2
d_call: -
j_call: TRBJ1-1
cdr3_nt: TGTGCCAGCAGCCAACTAGCGGGGGCCGGAGAAGCTTTCTTT
cdr3_aa: CASSQLAGAGEAFF

clone_size: -
v_call: TRBV4-2
d_call: -
j_call: TRBJ1-6
cdr3_nt: TGTGCCAGCAGCCAAGTGCGGGGGCTGAATTCACCCCTCCACTTT
cdr3_aa: CASSQVRGLNSPLHF

clone_size: -
v_call: TRBV5-4
d_call: -
j_call: TRBJ1-2
cdr3_nt: TGTGCCAGCAACCTCCCCCCGGGGGATGGCTACACCTTC
cdr3_aa: CASNLPPGDGYTF

clone_size: -
v_call: TRBV29-1
d_call: -
j_call: TRBJ1-1
cdr3_nt: TGCAGCGTTGAGGGGGCGGCAGCGAACACTGAAGCTTTCTTT
cdr3_aa: CSVEGAAANTEAFF

clone_size: -
v_call: TRBV21-1
d_call: -
j_call: TRBJ1-2
cdr3_nt: TGTGCCAGCAGCCTACTCTCGACCCACAGGACGCCCGCTAACTATGGCTACACCTTC
cdr3_aa: CASSLLSTHRTPANYGYTF

clone_size: -
v_call: TRBV27
d_call: -
j_call: TRBJ1-1
cdr3_nt: TGTGCCAGCAGTCCCCTAGGAGGCTTGAACACTGAAGCTTTCTTT
cdr3_aa: CASSPLGGLNTEAFF

clone_size: once
v_call: TRBV20-1
d_call: TRBD2
j_call: TRBJ2-3
cdr3_nt: TGCAGTGCTAGTGATGCTAGCGGGGGCAGCACAGATACGCAGTATTTT
cdr3_aa: CSASDASGGSTDTQYF

clone_size: -
v_call: TRBV7-9
d_call: TRBD2
j_call: TRBJ2-1
cdr3_nt: TGTGCCAGCAGCCGCGGACTAGCATCCAATGAGCAGTTCTTC
cdr3_aa: CASSRGLASNEQFF

clone_size: -
v_call: TRBV6-4
d_call: TRBD1
j_call: TRBJ1-1
cdr3_nt: TGTGCCAGCAGCGCCGGGACAGGGGGGGACACTGAAGCTTTCTTT
cdr3_aa: CASSAGTGGDTEAFF

clone_size: -
v_call: TRBV6-5
d_call: -
j_call: TRBJ1-1
cdr3_nt: TGTGCCAGCAGCAGGGCCTTGAACACTGAAGCTTTCTTT
cdr3_aa: CASSRALNTEAFF

clone_size: -
v_call: TRBV24-1
d_call: -
j_call: TRBJ1-1
cdr3_nt: TGTGCCACCAGTGACGCCCCGCCGGGGGATGAAGCTTTCTTT
cdr3_aa: CATSDAPPGDEAFF

clone_size: -
v_call: TRBV7-9
d_call: -
j_call: TRBJ1-3
cdr3_nt: TGTGCCAGCAGCTCCTTTAGGACAGTATTTCTGTCTGGAAACACCATATATTTT
cdr3_aa: CASSSFRTVFLSGNTIYF

clone_size: -
v_call: TRBV10-3
d_call: -
j_call: TRBJ1-4
cdr3_nt: TGTGCCATCAGAGGCAGGTCGGAAGAAAAACTGTTTTTT
cdr3_aa: CAIRGRSEEKLFF

clone_size: -
v_call: TRBV12-2
d_call: -
j_call: TRBJ1-1
cdr3_nt: TGTGCAAGTCGCCTTGACAGGGGCTTTGTTGATTGGCACACTGAAGCTTTCTTT
cdr3_aa: CASRLDRGFVDWHTEAFF

clone_size: -
v_call: TRBV2
d_call: -
j_call: TRBJ2-7
cdr3_nt: TGTGCCAGCAGTGTCAGGGCCAGGTGGGGGGCCTACGAGCAGTACTTC
cdr3_aa: CASSVRARWGAYEQYF

clone_size: once
v_call: TRBV29-1
d_call: TRBD1
j_call: TRBJ2-1
cdr3_nt: TGCAGCGTCCTGAGGGGGAGGACAGGGGGACACAATGAGCAGTTCTTC
cdr3_aa: CSVLRGRTGGHNEQFF